Listed here are 6 T cell receptor beta chains from one sample, sequenced in a study of blood T cell repertoires in COVID-19. TCRdb's table, derived via immunoSEQ multiplex PCR, lists solely in-frame clones and lacks some. The repertoire holds around 300,000 clones, with about 87% as singletons. The specimen was PBMCs or T cells enriched from blood (not recorded which). These receptors all stem from a woman in her twenties or thirties who had recovered from COVID-19.

The chain has TRBV30 and TRBJ2-1; 11 nucleotides align to TRBD1. V shed 4 bases, J shed 9 bases, and the junction held 8 bases outside the gene matches. The CDR3 is made up of 14 amino acids. The germline V gene has CDR1 GTSNPN and CDR2 SVGIG (reference sequence). The CDR3 DNA is TGTGCCTGGACCTCCGGGACAGGGGGATTTGAGCAGTTCTTC. This codes for CAWTSGTGGFEQFF.

The chain uses TRBV5-4 and TRBJ2-5; TRBD2 agrees at 7 bases. Germline-derived CDR1 and CDR2 are SGHNT and YYREEE (reference sequence). The CDR3 totals 14 residues. V shed 5 bases and J 5 bases; nucleotides not matched to a gene: 9. DNA of the CDR3: TGTGCCAGCAGGGGTGGACTAGGAGGCGAGACCCAGTACTTC. Translation: CASRGGLGGETQYF.

As DNA, the CDR3 is TGTGCCAGCAGCCACCCCGCGGGGACAGTTCCCAATGAGCAGTTCTTC. Protein sequence: CASSHPAGTVPNEQFF. This chain connects TRBV7-9 to TRBJ2-1; D is possibly TRBD1 (7 bases). Between the trimmed V and J ends, which lost 5 bases and 6 bases, there was a span of 20 bases. The CDR3 runs 16 residues. Germline CDR1 is SEHNR and CDR2 is FQNEAQ (reference sequence).

This rearrangement joins TRBV7-9 to TRBJ2-1; 8 nucleotides align to TRBD2. CDR3 length equals 18 residues. Trimming cost V 2 bases and J 0 bases; bases outside gene matches: 9. In germline, CDR1 is SEHNR, CDR2 FQNEAQ (reference sequence). Here the CDR3 DNA reads TGTGCCAGCAGCTTACGGGTAGCGGGGCCCGCCTCCTACAATGAGCAGTTCTTC. Protein product: CASSLRVAGPASYNEQFF.

The rearrangement joins TRBV5-1 to TRBJ2-1, with 9 bases that match TRBD1. The V and J ends lost 3 bases and 0 bases, in that order; junction bases with no gene match: 4. The germline V gene encodes CDR1 SGHRS and CDR2 YFSETQ. This CDR3 is 16 amino acids long. CDR3 bases: TGCGCCAGCAGCTCCGGGACAGGGAACTCCTACAATGAGCAGTTCTTC. Its protein product is CASSSGTGNSYNEQFF.

This clone occurred once. The V gene is TRBV4-2, the J gene TRBJ2-5, with 11 nucleotides matching TRBD1. This CDR3 contains 16 residues. J was trimmed by 4 bases and V by 4 bases; bases with no gene match: 8. Germline V CDR1 and CDR2: LGHNA, YNFKEQ. In DNA, the CDR3 is TGTGCCAGCAGCCGGGACAGGGGGGCTGGGGCAGAGACCCAGTACTTC. Residues: CASSRDRGAGAETQYF.